These 10 T cell receptor beta chains originate from one sample sequenced in a study of cytomegalovirus exposure and HLA in healthy donors. Primers for the PCR totalled 60 Vbeta and 13 Jbeta. Produced via immunoSEQ multiplex PCR; TCRdb's table is partial and in-frame only. The sample consists of some 90,000 clones, around 80% of them appearing once. The sample consisted of PBMCs. Receptor source: a man aged 30 to 45 in good health and CMV-seronegative.

The rearrangement links TRBV5-1 to TRBJ2-2; 9 bases line up with TRBD1. The length of the CDR3 is 15 residues. Germline assignment: CDR1 SGHRS and CDR2 YFSETQ. The V and J ends lost 9 bases and 5 bases, in that order; junction bases with no gene match: 11. The CDR3 nucleotides read TGCGCCACCGGGGCAGGGACAGGGAGGACCGGGGAGCTGTTTTTT. Residues: CATGAGTGRTGELFF.

V gene TRBV5-5 combines with J gene TRBJ2-7, with D unresolved. This CDR3 is 12 amino acids long. Germline loops: CDR1 SGHKS, CDR2 YYEKEE (reference sequence). Trimming took 0 bases from V and 4 from J, leaving 5 bases between them. The DNA of the CDR3 is TGTGCCAGCAGCTTGGTCTCTTACGAGCAGTACTTC. Translation: CASSLVSYEQYF.

This chain uses TRBV6-5 with TRBJ1-1, with TRBD1 matching over 8 bases. This CDR3 contains 14 residues. Germline CDR1 and CDR2: MNHEY and SVGAGI. V shed 0 bases and J 6 bases; nucleotides not matched to a gene: 3. Written as DNA, the CDR3 is TGTGCCAGCAGTTACTCCGACAGGGGACCTGAAGCTTTCTTT. Amino acids: CASSYSDRGPEAFF.

The J gene is TRBJ1-2, the V gene TRBV18; a weak D match, TRBD1 (6 bases). CDR3 length equals 14 residues. CDR1 KGHSH and CDR2 LQKENI come from the germline V gene. The V end was cut by 3 bases, the J end by 4 bases, with 12 bases between. The CDR3 protein is CASSPTDRFYGYTF. Here the CDR3 DNA reads TGTGCCAGCTCACCCACGGACAGATTCTATGGCTACACCTTC.

The chain couples TRBV18 to TRBJ2-1; the match to TRBD2 covers 11 bases. Trimming took 6 bases from V and 4 from J; bases not matched to a gene: 5. The CDR3 has 15 residues. Germline lookup yields CDR1 KGHSH and CDR2 LQKENI. The CDR3 nucleotides read TGTGCCAGCTCCTCTACTAGCGGGGGATACAATGAGCAGTTCTTC. Translation: CASSSTSGGYNEQFF.

This rearrangement joins TRBV7-8 to TRBJ2-3; 10 bases align to TRBD2. The CDR3 totals 15 residues. The ends lost 4 bases at V and 4 bases at J; junction bases unmatched: 5. The germline gives CDR1 SGHVS, CDR2 FQNEAQ. The CDR3 coding sequence is TGTGCCAGCAGCTACCGGCTAGCGGGGGCAGATACGCAGTATTTT. Protein product: CASSYRLAGADTQYF.

This chain connects TRBV5-4 to TRBJ2-7, with TRBD1 identical over 7 bases. After removal of 4 bases from V and 1 base from J, the junction contained 8 bases not matched to a gene. This CDR3 has 15 amino acids. From germline, CDR1 is SGHNT and CDR2 YYREEE (reference sequence). The CDR3 nucleotides are TGTGCCAGCAGCCCGCCCCACAGGGGATCCTACGAGCAGTACTTC. It translates to CASSPPHRGSYEQYF.

This chain links TRBV29-1 with TRBJ1-1; TRBD1 aligns across 12 bases. V shed 5 bases and J 1 base; nucleotides not matched to a gene: 5. There are 15 residues in the CDR3. Germline CDR1 is SQVTM and CDR2 is ANQGSEA. CDR3 region: CSVSGTGGPNTEAFF. CDR3 DNA: TGCAGCGTTTCCGGGACAGGGGGCCCGAACACTGAAGCTTTCTTT.

The chain uses TRBV6-6 and TRBJ2-2; 9 bases map to TRBD1. CDR3 length: 16 amino acids. V lost 7 bases and J lost 5; bases outside the gene matches: 11. Germline V lookup: CDR1 MNHNY, CDR2 SVGAGI (reference sequence). The CDR3 coding sequence is TGTGCCAGCACCCCAGGGACAGGGTGGCAGACCGGGGAGCTGTTTTTT. It specifies CASTPGTGWQTGELFF.

This chain joins TRBV29-1 and TRBJ1-2; D might be TRBD1 (6 bases). This CDR3 has 13 residues. Germline V gives CDR1 SQVTM, CDR2 ANQGSEA. V lost 4 bases to trimming and J lost 8 bases, with 17 bases between them. The CDR3 loop reads CSVVGQGMGGYTF. The DNA for the CDR3 is TGCAGCGTTGTAGGTCAGGGGATGGGGGGCTACACCTTC.